This T cell receptor beta chain originates from a study of patients and donors after allogeneic stem cell transplantation. CDR3 size: 11 residues. V was cut by 2 bases and J by 9 bases, with 11 bases left in between. Germline V gene data show CDR1 as GTSNPN and CDR2 as SVGIG (reference sequence). TCRdb recomputed calls from the RT-PCR reads with MiXCR, one row per CDR3 protein. Of roughly 960,000 distinct CDR3 sequences in the sample, more than 15% were seen once. Sample: blood, either unsorted or a sorted T cell fraction (not recorded which). The receptor was isolated from a human donor who was either an allogeneic HSCT recipient or a stem cell or donor lymphocyte infusion donor (not recorded which). It is not recorded whose cells these are; they may come from a transplant donor. The chain has TRBV30 and TRBJ2-7; D assignment may be TRBD1 or TRBD2 (5 bases each). CDR3 in DNA: TGTGCCTGGAGTCGGGACGAAGGGCAGTACTTC. This codes for CAWSRDEGQYF.